Below are 17 T cell receptor beta chains sequenced from a single sample in a study of blood T cell repertoires in COVID-19. Profiled with immunoSEQ multiplex PCR; TCRdb holds only in-frame clones, not every one. The table has around 200,000 clones, approximately 85% seen once; the top ten hold 6% to 6.5%. The sample consisted of PBMCs or T cells enriched from blood (not recorded which). These receptors came from a man aged 40-50 years who had recovered from COVID-19.

The chain is built from TRBV18 and TRBJ2-5; D gene ambiguous. The V and J ends lost 3 bases and 1 base respectively, with 9 bases between them. CDR1 and CDR2 from the germline V gene are KGHSH and LQKENI. CDR3 size: 14 residues. The CDR3: CASSPRLIQETQYF. In DNA, the CDR3 is TGTGCCAGCTCACCGCGACTGATCCAAGAGACCCAGTACTTC.

This clone has only a few counts. V gene TRBV24-1 combines with J gene TRBJ2-4; 11 nucleotides line up with TRBD2. This CDR3 is 16 amino acids long. Unmatched junction bases numbered 8, after V lost 3 bases and J lost 8 bases. Per germline, CDR1 KGHDR and CDR2 SFDVKD. The CDR3 DNA follows: TGTGCCACCAGTGATCCCTCGACTAGCGGGATGTACATTCAGTACTTC. It codes for CATSDPSTSGMYIQYF.

The rearrangement uses TRBV13 and TRBJ1-2, with TRBD1 matching over 10 bases. This CDR3 has 12 residues. Germline CDR1 is PRHDT and CDR2 is FYEKMQ (reference sequence). V lost 3 bases and J lost 8; bases outside the gene matches: 0. CDR3 DNA sequence: TGTGCCAGCAGCTTGACAGGGGGCGGCTACACCTTC. It specifies CASSLTGGGYTF.

The V and J genes are TRBV9 and TRBJ2-3; 11 positions match TRBD2. The CDR3 is 16 residues long. After removal of 3 bases from V and 4 bases from J, the junction contained 7 bases not matched to a gene. Germline assignment: CDR1 SGDLS and CDR2 YYNGEE. CDR3 region: CASSGTSGGGADTQYF. CDR3 in DNA: TGTGCCAGCAGCGGAACTAGCGGGGGCGGGGCAGATACGCAGTATTTT. Based on the CDR3 plus reference TRBV9 and TRBJ2-3, the full variable domain is DSGVTQTPKHLITATGQRVTLRCSPRSGDLSVYWYQQSLDQGLQFLIQYYNGEERAKGNILERFSAQQFPDLHSELNLSSLELGDSALYFCASSGTSGGGADTQYFGPGTRLTVL.

This clone was seen only once. The chain couples TRBV10-1 to TRBJ2-7, with 8 bases fitting TRBD2. The CDR3 extends over 14 amino acids. V lost 5 bases, J lost 2 bases, and 5 bases stayed unmatched. CDR1 and CDR2 from the germline V gene are WNHNN and SYGVQD (reference sequence). CDR3 coding DNA: TGCGCCAGCAGTTTGGGACTAGGGGCCTACGAGCAGTACTTC. It yields the protein CASSLGLGAYEQYF.

The chain combines TRBV7-8 with TRBJ1-5; 9 bases match TRBD1. J lost 8 bases, V lost 7 bases, and 12 bases had no gene match. The CDR3 runs to 15 residues. CDR1 is SGHVS, CDR2 FQNEAQ, per germline. For the CDR3, the DNA is TGTGCCAGCACCTCCGGGACAGGGAGAGTGGAGCCCCAGCATTTT. The encoded protein is CASTSGTGRVEPQHF.

This chain connects TRBV7-3 to TRBJ2-2; the match to TRBD1 covers 10 bases. The CDR3 runs 17 residues. The germline V gene has CDR1 SGHTA and CDR2 FQGTGA. V lost 4 bases and J lost 5; bases outside the gene matches: 10. The CDR3 sequence: CASSSLGRDRGTGELFF. The CDR3 nucleotides are TGTGCCAGCAGCTCACTGGGCCGGGACAGGGGAACCGGGGAGCTGTTTTTT.

CDR3 sequence: CASSGGGAEETQYF. CDR3 bases: TGTGCCAGCAGTGGAGGGGGCGCGGAAGAGACCCAGTACTTC. This rearrangement joins TRBV13 to TRBJ2-5; perhaps TRBD1 as D (7 bases). Germline values: CDR1 PRHDT, CDR2 FYEKMQ (reference sequence). The CDR3 length is 14 residues. The V gene lost 6 bases and the J gene lost 3 bases, with 14 bases spanning the gap.

The genes are TRBV5-4 and TRBJ2-1, with 9 positions matching TRBD2. J gave up 0 bases and V 1 base, and 5 bases lay outside the gene matches. The CDR3 spans 17 residues. Germline lookup yields CDR1 SGHNT and CDR2 YYREEE (reference sequence). The CDR3 DNA reads TGTGCCAGCAGCTTGAGAGCGGGAGGCGCCTCCTACAATGAGCAGTTCTTC. Encoded protein: CASSLRAGGASYNEQFF.

V usage is TRBV27 and J usage is TRBJ1-1; the D gene is possibly TRBD1 (6 bases). V lost 6 bases and J lost 2, with 10 bases in between. The CDR3 length is 13 residues. Per the germline V gene, CDR1 is MNHEY and CDR2 is SMNVEV (reference sequence). CDR3 nucleotides: TGTGCCAGCAGCGGACAGACCAACACTGAAGCTTTCTTT. Translating gives CASSGQTNTEAFF.

This clone showed up just once. The rearrangement uses TRBV2 and TRBJ1-1; 11 bases fit TRBD1. The CDR3 extends over 13 amino acids. Unmatched junction bases numbered 1, after V lost 6 bases and J lost 4 bases. Germline V lookup: CDR1 SNHLY, CDR2 FYNNEI. As DNA, the CDR3 is TGTGCCAGCAGCGGGACAGGGGGCACTGAAGCTTTCTTT. It specifies CASSGTGGTEAFF. The full variable domain, completed using reference TRBV2 and TRBJ1-1, is EPEVTQTPSHQVTQMGQEVILRCVPISNHLYFYWYRQILGQKVEFLVSFYNNEISEKSEIFDDQFSVERPDGSNFTLKIRSTKLEDSAMYFCASSGTGGTEAFFGQGTRLTVV.

This sequence joins TRBV18 and TRBJ1-4; D remains unclear. Trimming stripped 0 bases from V and 2 bases from J, with 7 bases between. The CDR3 is made up of 15 amino acids. The germline CDR1 and CDR2 sequences are KGHSH and LQKENI. CDR3 sequence (DNA): TGTGCCAGCTCACCACCCACGCGTACTAATGAAAAACTGTTTTTT. Translated, it gives CASSPPTRTNEKLFF.

CDR3 DNA: TGTGCCAGCAGTCCGGGGGGCCCTAGCACAGATACGCAGTATTTT. Protein product: CASSPGGPSTDTQYF. The V and J genes are TRBV28 and TRBJ2-3; tentatively, D is TRBD2 (7 bases). Trimming shortened V by 5 bases and J by 0 bases, and 12 bases separated the two germline ends. CDR3 length equals 15 residues. CDR1 MDHEN and CDR2 SYDVKM come from the germline V gene.

The chain employs TRBV27 and TRBJ2-1; D possibly corresponds to TRBD1 (5 bases). V was shortened by 3 bases and J by 7 bases, with 22 bases between the two germline ends. This CDR3 has 17 residues. CDR1 is MNHEY, CDR2 SMNVEV, per germline (reference sequence). CDR3 nucleotide sequence: TGTGCCAGCAGTTTCTCCTTTGGTGGGGCCCCTGGGAATGAGCAGTTCTTC. It specifies CASSFSFGGAPGNEQFF.

This clone was seen only once. V and J are TRBV27 and TRBJ2-7; tentatively, D is TRBD1 (6 bases). Deletions cut 6 bases from V and 2 bases from J, with 17 bases between. The CDR3 extends over 15 amino acids. Germline CDR1 and CDR2: MNHEY and SMNVEV (reference sequence). The CDR3 region has the DNA TGTGCCAGCAGCAGGGGACGCCTGGTGACCTACGAGCAGTACTTC. It is translated as CASSRGRLVTYEQYF.

The chain joins TRBV6-1 to TRBJ1-4; TRBD1 agrees at 8 bases. The CDR3 length is 15 residues. In germline, CDR1 is MNHNS, CDR2 SASEGT. V was pared by 0 bases and J by 6 bases, with 3 bases of the junction left unmatched. The CDR3, as DNA: TGTGCCAGCAGTGAAGCTACAGGGGGGTATGAAAAACTGTTTTTT. It codes for CASSEATGGYEKLFF.

This chain joins TRBV7-9 and TRBJ2-3, with TRBD1 matching over 11 bases. J lost 6 bases, V lost 8 bases, and 10 bases had no gene match. The CDR3 sequence is 15 residues long. Germline lookup yields CDR1 SEHNR and CDR2 FQNEAQ (reference sequence). CDR3 residues: CASLGTGGRGDTQYF. DNA of the CDR3: TGTGCCAGCTTAGGGACAGGGGGTAGAGGGGATACGCAGTATTTT.